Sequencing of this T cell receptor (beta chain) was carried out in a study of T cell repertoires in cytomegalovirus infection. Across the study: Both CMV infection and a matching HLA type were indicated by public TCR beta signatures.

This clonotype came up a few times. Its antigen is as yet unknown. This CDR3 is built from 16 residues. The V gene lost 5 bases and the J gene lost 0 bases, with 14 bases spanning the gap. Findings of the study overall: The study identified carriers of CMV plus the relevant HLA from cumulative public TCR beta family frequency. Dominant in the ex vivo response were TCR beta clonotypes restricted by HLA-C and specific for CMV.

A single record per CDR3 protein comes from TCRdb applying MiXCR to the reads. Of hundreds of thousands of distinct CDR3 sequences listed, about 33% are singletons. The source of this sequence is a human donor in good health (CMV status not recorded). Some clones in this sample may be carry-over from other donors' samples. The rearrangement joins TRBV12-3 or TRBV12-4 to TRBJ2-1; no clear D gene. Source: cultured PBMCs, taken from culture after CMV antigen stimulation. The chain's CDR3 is CASSPPRRSSYNEQFF. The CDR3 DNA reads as TGTGCCAGCAGTCCCCCTAGACGGAGCTCCTACAATGAGCAGTTCTTC.